The 29 T cell receptor beta chains below all came from one sample that was sequenced in a study of PD-1 blockade in classical Hodgkin lymphoma. Described time point: cycle 4 day 1 (C4D1), after 6 weeks of nivolumab. Brentuximab vedotin exposure varied, and every patient relapsed after autologous stem cell transplantation. The assay was immunoSEQ multiplex PCR, and TCRdb's table has in-frame clones only and misses some. Of around 30,000 clones detected, about 72% appear once; the ten largest clones hold 3.9%. The sequences come from peripheral blood mononuclear cells (PBMCs), collected before the fourth cycle of nivolumab. Receptor source: a human donor with classical Hodgkin lymphoma.

This clone was detected a few times. The rearrangement uses TRBV6-5 and TRBJ2-5; perhaps TRBD2 as D (5 bases). The CDR3 contains 12 residues. Per the germline V gene, CDR1 is MNHEY and CDR2 is SVGAGI. Trimming shortened V by 9 bases and J by 1 base, and 9 bases separated the two germline ends. CDR3 DNA: TGTGCCAGTACCACTAGCCAAGAGACCCAGTACTTC. This codes for CASTTSQETQYF.

J is TRBJ1-2 and V is TRBV28; the D gene is possibly TRBD1 (5 bases). The CDR3 runs to 12 residues. Trimming shortened V by 3 bases and J by 14 bases, and 16 bases separated the two germline ends. Germline CDR1 is MDHEN and CDR2 is SYDVKM. In nucleotides, the CDR3 is TGTGCCAGCAGTTTTGAGCGGGGGATTCGTACCTTC. Amino acid sequence: CASSFERGIRTF.

This clone is termed medium-sized. This chain joins TRBV29-1 and TRBJ1-2; D uncertain. Per germline, CDR1 SQVTM and CDR2 ANQGSEA. The CDR3 is 13 residues long. V lost 2 bases, J lost 6 bases, and 13 bases lay in between. CDR3 region: CSVEHAFGDGYTF. For the CDR3, the DNA is TGCAGCGTTGAACATGCGTTCGGCGATGGCTACACCTTC.

A few counts support this clone. The V call is TRBV19, the J call TRBJ1-2; a weak D match, TRBD1 (6 bases). With 5 bases removed from V and 6 bases from J, the gap between germline ends came to 22 bases. There are 16 residues in the CDR3. CDR1 LNHDA and CDR2 SQIVND come from the germline V gene (reference sequence). The DNA of the CDR3 is TGTGCCAGTAGTTTAACCCCCCCGGTGGACAGAGATGGCTACACCTTC. Amino acid sequence: CASSLTPPVDRDGYTF.

The CDR3 region has the DNA TGTGCCAGCAGCGTAGAACGGGTTATCGGAGCCAGAGATACGCAGTATTTT. Its protein is CASSVERVIGARDTQYF. V is TRBV9 and J is TRBJ2-3; D remains ambiguous. The CDR3 has 17 amino acids. Germline CDR1 and CDR2: SGDLS and YYNGEE. Trimming cost V 0 bases and J 5 bases, with 19 bases left between them.

The J gene is TRBJ2-7, the V gene TRBV13; a possible D gene is TRBD2 (6 bases). Germline assignment: CDR1 PRHDT and CDR2 FYEKMQ (reference sequence). Between the trimmed V and J ends, which lost 3 bases and 7 bases, there was a span of 7 bases. The CDR3 is 11 amino acids. CDR3 amino acids: CASSLAGEQYF. The CDR3 bases are TGTGCCAGCAGCTTGGCGGGGGAGCAGTACTTC.

V gene TRBV6-7 combines with J gene TRBJ1-6, with a tentative D call TRBD1 (6 bases). TRBV6-7 is placed among ORFs of uncertain function. This CDR3 has 14 amino acids. Trimming took 2 bases from V and 9 from J, leaving 11 bases between them. DNA for the CDR3: TGTGCCAGCAGTTACGGGACAAAAAGTTCACCCCTCCACTTT. Protein product: CASSYGTKSSPLHF.

A single count supports this clone. CDR3 DNA: TGTGCCAGTAGTATCTCATGGACGGCTGAAGCTTTCTTT. It encodes CASSISWTAEAFF. The chain joins TRBV19 to TRBJ1-1; D is uncertain. V lost 3 bases, J lost 6 bases, and 11 bases lay in between. This CDR3 is 13 amino acids long. Germline CDR1 LNHDA, CDR2 SQIVND (reference sequence). Variable domain in full (rest from reference TRBV19 and TRBJ1-1): DGGITQSPKYLFRKEGQNVTLSCEQNLNHDAMYWYRQDPGQGLRLIYYSQIVNDFQKGDIAEGYSVSREKKESFPLTVTSAQKNPTAFYLCASSISWTAEAFFGQGTRLTVV.

This chain uses TRBV6-5 with TRBJ1-1; no firm D call. Per germline, CDR1 MNHEY and CDR2 SVGAGI. Trimming took 0 bases from V and 7 from J, leaving 9 bases between them. The CDR3 extends over 13 amino acids. The chain's CDR3 is CASSYSTGREAFF. In DNA, the CDR3 is TGTGCCAGCAGTTACTCGACCGGGCGTGAAGCTTTCTTT.

The genes are TRBV15 and TRBJ1-3; 7 bases fit TRBD1. Trimming removed 2 bases from V and 7 bases from J; junction bases left unmatched: 2. The CDR3 is 13 amino acids. The germline CDR1 and CDR2 sequences are LNHNV and YYDKDF (reference sequence). CDR3: CATSRPQGNTIYF. The CDR3 nucleotides read TGTGCCACCAGCAGACCACAGGGGAACACCATATATTTT.

V usage is TRBV7-2 and J usage is TRBJ1-2; TRBD1 is a possible D gene (6 bases). In germline, CDR1 is SGHTA, CDR2 FQGNSA. The CDR3 covers 15 residues. The ends were cut back, 4 bases at V and 2 bases at J, with 14 bases in the middle. The CDR3 sequence is CASSSSGGKNYGYTF. The CDR3 DNA reads as TGTGCCAGCAGCTCGTCCGGGGGCAAGAACTATGGCTACACCTTC.

The V call is TRBV9, the J call TRBJ2-1, with a weak D call TRBD1 (5 bases). Germline CDR1 reads SGDLS; CDR2 reads YYNGEE. V was cut by 4 bases and J by 4 bases, with 9 bases left in between. The CDR3 runs to 13 residues. The CDR3, as DNA: TGTGCCAGCAGCACAAACAGGTACAATGAGCAGTTCTTC. Residues: CASSTNRYNEQFF.

This clone is categorized as medium-sized. The chain combines TRBV25-1 with TRBJ2-7; D perhaps matches TRBD2 (6 bases). The ends were cut back, 2 bases at V and 2 bases at J, with 13 bases in the middle. This CDR3 comprises 15 residues. The germline CDR1 and CDR2 sequences are MGHDK and SYGVNS. The CDR3 nucleotides read TGTGCCAGCAGTGAAGTGGGGGGAAATACCTACGAGCAGTACTTC. Translated, it gives CASSEVGGNTYEQYF.

The chain joins TRBV15 to TRBJ2-5, with D possibly being TRBD2 (6 bases). The CDR3 contains 16 residues. The V and J ends lost 3 bases and 4 bases respectively, with 18 bases between them. Germline values: CDR1 LNHNV, CDR2 YYDKDF (reference sequence). The chain's CDR3 is CATSSPQTGRRETQYF. CDR3 DNA: TGTGCCACCAGCAGCCCTCAGACGGGGAGGAGAGAGACCCAGTACTTC.

This chain joins TRBV7-2 and TRBJ1-1, with 8 bases fitting TRBD1. V trimming: 5 bases; J trimming: 7 bases; junction bases outside the gene matches: 9. The germline V gene encodes CDR1 SGHTA and CDR2 FQGNSA. The CDR3 runs to 14 residues. The CDR3 region is CASSTQGQALEAFF. In nucleotides, the CDR3 is TGTGCCAGCAGCACCCAGGGACAGGCTCTTGAAGCTTTCTTT.

The V gene is TRBV6-4, the J gene TRBJ2-3, with TRBD2 identical over 7 bases. The CDR3 is 15 residues long. V was pared by 3 bases and J by 3 bases, with 6 bases of the junction left unmatched. CDR1 and CDR2 (germline): MRHNA, SNTAGT. This chain's CDR3 is CASSEVSGGTDTQYF. CDR3 nucleotide sequence: TGTGCCAGCAGTGAGGTATCCGGGGGGACAGATACGCAGTATTTT.

This clone was seen only a few times. The DNA of the CDR3 is TGTGCCAGCAGTCCCTCAAGACTTAGGACAGGGACGACAGATACGCAGTATTTT. This gives the protein CASSPSRLRTGTTDTQYF. The chain is built from TRBV28 and TRBJ2-3; 8 positions agree with TRBD1. Germline CDR1 reads MDHEN; CDR2 reads SYDVKM. V shed 5 bases, J shed 3 bases, and the junction held 16 bases outside the gene matches. The CDR3 spans 18 residues.

CDR3 coding DNA: TGTGCCAGCAGCGTAGCTTATTGGGATACAGATACGCAGTATTTT. This sequence encodes CASSVAYWDTDTQYF. The chain joins TRBV9 to TRBJ2-3; D unresolved. Trimming pared 0 bases from V and 3 bases from J, leaving 11 bases between. This CDR3 spans 15 amino acids. The V gene's germline CDR1 is SGDLS and CDR2 YYNGEE. Together with reference TRBV9 and TRBJ2-3, the CDR3 gives the full variable domain: DSGVTQTPKHLITATGQRVTLRCSPRSGDLSVYWYQQSLDQGLQFLIQYYNGEERAKGNILERFSAQQFPDLHSELNLSSLELGDSALYFCASSVAYWDTDTQYFGPGTRLTVL.

This chain uses TRBV5-1 with TRBJ2-1; TRBD2 aligns across 8 bases. The CDR3 runs to 16 residues. CDR1 and CDR2 (germline): SGHRS, YFSETQ. The V gene end was trimmed by 0 bases and the J gene end by 1 base; junction bases not matched to a gene: 3. CDR3 coding DNA: TGCGCCAGCAGCTTGGTGGCGGGGGGTTCCTACAATGAGCAGTTCTTC. Translation: CASSLVAGGSYNEQFF.

The V call is TRBV7-2, the J call TRBJ1-2; D is undetermined. This CDR3 has 17 residues. V was pared by 1 base and J by 0 bases, with 15 bases between. The germline V gene encodes CDR1 SGHTA and CDR2 FQGNSA. CDR3 coding DNA: TGTGCCAGCAGCTTAGACTCGTCGACGTCCGCTAACTATGGCTACACCTTC. It codes for CASSLDSSTSANYGYTF.

The chain links TRBV9 to TRBJ2-3; tentatively, D is TRBD1 (5 bases). The CDR3 length is 15 residues. Trimming shortened V by 1 base and J by 3 bases, and 12 bases separated the two germline ends. Germline V gives CDR1 SGDLS, CDR2 YYNGEE. CDR3: CASSVSGARTDTQYF. The CDR3 nucleotides are TGTGCCAGCAGCGTAAGTGGGGCTAGGACAGATACGCAGTATTTT. The complete variable domain, with remaining parts taken from reference TRBV9 and TRBJ2-3, reads DSGVTQTPKHLITATGQRVTLRCSPRSGDLSVYWYQQSLDQGLQFLIQYYNGEERAKGNILERFSAQQFPDLHSELNLSSLELGDSALYFCASSVSGARTDTQYFGPGTRLTVL.

The chain couples TRBV6-4 to TRBJ1-2; 7 nucleotides match TRBD1. V lost 4 bases, J lost 4 bases, and 3 bases stayed unmatched. The CDR3 consists of 13 residues. Germline lookup yields CDR1 MRHNA and CDR2 SNTAGT. The DNA for the CDR3 is TGTGCCAGCAGTGGGGCAGGGGGCTATGGCTACACCTTC. This sequence encodes CASSGAGGYGYTF.

The gene calls are TRBV10-3 and TRBJ2-7; D is perhaps TRBD1 or TRBD2 (5 bases each). The germline V and J ends were trimmed by 7 bases and 3 bases, with 19 bases remaining between them. The germline CDR1 and CDR2 sequences are ENHRY and SYGVKD. There are 15 residues in the CDR3. CDR3 DNA: TGTGCCATCAAAATGGGGGACGACGGTTTCTACGAGCAGTACTTC. Protein product: CAIKMGDDGFYEQYF.

This chain links TRBV27 with TRBJ2-1, with TRBD2 identical over 16 bases. The germline CDR1 and CDR2 sequences are MNHEY and SMNVEV (reference sequence). The junction had 8 bases not matched to a gene; V was cut back by 4 bases and J by 11 bases. CDR3 size: 16 residues. CDR3 in DNA: TGTGCCAGCAGTTCCGCCGGGACTAGCGGGAGGGGGAAGCAGTTCTTC. This codes for CASSSAGTSGRGKQFF.

This clone was seen just once. The rearrangement joins TRBV6-5 to TRBJ2-7; no clear D. V lost 0 bases and J lost 1, with 4 bases in between. Germline assignment: CDR1 MNHEY and CDR2 SVGAGI. The CDR3 runs to 13 residues. The CDR3 coding sequence is TGTGCCAGCAGTTACTCGAAATCCTACGAGCAGTACTTC. As protein: CASSYSKSYEQYF.

Judged by abundance, this clone is medium-sized. The rearrangement joins TRBV5-5 to TRBJ1-6; no definite D call. V dropped 0 bases and J dropped 7 bases, with 8 bases sitting between them. The CDR3 sequence is 14 residues long. Germline V gene data show CDR1 as SGHKS and CDR2 as YYEKEE (reference sequence). CDR3 region: CASSLDIVNSPLHF. The DNA for the CDR3 is TGTGCCAGCAGCTTGGACATCGTGAATTCACCCCTCCACTTT.

J is TRBJ1-5 and V is TRBV28, with 8 bases lining up with TRBD1. CDR3 length equals 20 residues. Germline CDR1 and CDR2: MDHEN and SYDVKM. With 1 base clipped from V and 1 base from J, the junction kept 15 bases outside the gene matches. CDR3 protein: CASSLFIAGQGYGSNQPQHF. For the CDR3, the DNA is TGTGCCAGCAGTTTATTCATAGCAGGACAGGGTTATGGGAGCAATCAGCCCCAGCATTTT.

The chain combines TRBV18 with TRBJ2-1; 10 positions agree with TRBD2. CDR3 size: 15 residues. With V trimmed by 6 bases and J by 2 bases, 4 bases remained unmatched. Germline assignment: CDR1 KGHSH and CDR2 LQKENI. In DNA form, the CDR3 reads TGTGCCAGCTCTATCACTAGCGGGACCTACAATGAGCAGTTCTTC. It yields the protein CASSITSGTYNEQFF.

Written as DNA, the CDR3 is TGTGCCAGCAGCCCTATGGGGGGGAACTATGGCTACACCTTC. Translating gives CASSPMGGNYGYTF. This chain connects TRBV6-6 to TRBJ1-2; a weak D match, TRBD1 (5 bases). The germline gives CDR1 MNHNY, CDR2 SVGAGI (reference sequence). V was clipped by 6 bases and J by 2 bases, with 13 bases between them. The CDR3 loop spans 14 amino acids.